These 4 T cell receptor beta chains came from one sample sequenced in a study of blood T cell repertoires in COVID-19 (TCRdb year 2020). Receptor amplification or capture employed the immunoSEQ multiplex PCR assay. What TCRdb holds here is the immuneACCESS table cut down to in-frame rearrangements. Part of the clones is not present; checked against another copy, under half of the missing clones reflect an unresolved V gene, and the others are unexplained. A total of tens of thousands of clones appear in this sample, 88% of them only once. Clones ranked in the top ten supply 43% of the sample. Source material: peripheral blood. The receptors here all came from an older woman with COVID-19, enrolled during active disease.

This chain connects TRBV4-1 to TRBJ2-2, with TRBD1 matching over 7 bases. The CDR3 extends over 15 amino acids. CDR1 and CDR2 (germline): MGHRA, YSYEKL. Germline trimming cut 5 bases from V and 1 base from J; bases unmatched to any gene: 4. The CDR3 sequence: CASSSRTGNTGELFF. CDR3 sequence (DNA): TGCGCCAGCAGCTCCCGGACAGGGAACACCGGGGAGCTGTTTTTT.

J is TRBJ2-5 and V is TRBV13, with 9 bases identical to TRBD2. CDR1 and CDR2 from the germline V gene are PRHDT and FYEKMQ (reference sequence). The CDR3 covers 16 residues. Trimming removed 5 bases from V and 5 bases from J; junction bases left unmatched: 12. The DNA for the CDR3 is TGTGCCAGCAGCCCATCGGCTGTAGCGGGAGAGGAGACCCAGTACTTC. Translating it yields CASSPSAVAGEETQYF.

The chain is built from TRBV5-1 and TRBJ2-2; no clear D. V lost 0 bases to trimming and J lost 4 bases, with 10 bases between them. Germline V gene lookup returns CDR1 SGHRS and CDR2 YFSETQ. The CDR3 consists of 15 residues. CDR3: CASSLDSQTTGELFF. In nucleotides, the CDR3 is TGCGCCAGCAGCTTGGATTCACAGACCACCGGGGAGCTGTTTTTT.

This rearrangement joins TRBV2 to TRBJ1-4; unclear D gene. Trimming shortened V by 2 bases and J by 0 bases, and 4 bases separated the two germline ends. The CDR3 length is 14 residues. Germline V CDR1 and CDR2: SNHLY, FYNNEI. CDR3 DNA sequence: TGTGCCAGCAGTGAAACTACAACTAATGAAAAACTGTTTTTT. Translated: CASSETTTNEKLFF.